What follows are 22 T cell receptor beta chains derived from one specimen sequenced in a study of human T cells and chemical hapten exposure. TCRdb reanalysed the RACE reads using MiXCR and keeps one entry per CDR3 protein. The repertoire includes 80,000 to 100,000 distinct CDR3 sequences, 7% to 8% of them detected once, and 1.5% to 1.8% sits in the top ten. Specified time point: patch test 1, 2 weeks after DPC sensitization. Treatment specified: therapeutic diphenylcyclopropenone sensitization with weekly scalp DPC. Material: whole blood, obtained in connection with sensitization to the hapten diphenylcyclopropenone (DPC). The origin of the receptors is a woman in her twenties or thirties with alopecia areata. Some clones in this sample may be carry-over from other donors' samples.

Ten or more counts support this clonotype. The chain links TRBV7-3 to TRBJ2-3, with a tentative D call TRBD1 (5 bases). Trimming removed 5 bases at V and 0 bases at J, with 18 bases between. Germline lookup yields CDR1 SGHTA and CDR2 FQGTGA. The CDR3 covers 17 residues. CDR3 loop: CASSVRQFIGSTDTQYF. CDR3 nucleotide sequence: TGTGCCAGCAGCGTGAGACAGTTCATAGGTAGCACAGATACGCAGTATTTT. The full variable domain, with the rest looked up from reference TRBV7-3 and TRBJ2-3, is GAGVSQTPSNKVTEKGKYVELRCDPISGHTALYWYRQSLGQGPEFLIYFQGTGAADDSGLPNDRFFAVRPEGSVSTLKIQRTERGDSAVYLCASSVRQFIGSTDTQYFGPGTRLTVL.

This clonotype showed up just a few times. The chain combines TRBV3-1 with TRBJ1-5; D ambiguous. Germline CDR1 LGHDT, CDR2 YNNKEL (reference sequence). There are 10 residues in the CDR3. The V end lost 9 bases, the J end lost 5 bases, and 5 bases lay between the germline ends. Here the CDR3 DNA reads TGTGCCAGGATCCATCAGCCCCAGCATTTT. Translation gives CARIHQPQHF.

This clonotype was counted only a few times. The rearrangement links TRBV19 to TRBJ1-5, with TRBD1 matching 11 bases. This CDR3 contains 16 residues. The germline CDR1 and CDR2 sequences are LNHDA and SQIVND (reference sequence). The V gene end was trimmed by 5 bases and the J gene end by 6 bases; junction bases not matched to a gene: 9. The DNA of the CDR3 is TGTGCCAGTAGTGGAACCGGGACAGGGGGATCTCAGCCCCAGCATTTT. As protein: CASSGTGTGGSQPQHF.

This clonotype was counted ten times or more. The chain has TRBV12-3 or TRBV12-4 and TRBJ1-2; D gene uncertain. This CDR3 is built from 14 residues. The V gene lost 7 bases and the J gene lost 5 bases, with 17 bases spanning the gap. CDR3 residues: CASTPTAREYGYTF. The CDR3 region has the DNA TGTGCCAGCACCCCGACGGCCCGAGAGTATGGCTACACCTTC.

Only a few counts were recorded for this clonotype. The chain uses TRBV5-1 and TRBJ1-6; D not certain. This CDR3 comprises 14 residues. The V gene lost 2 bases and the J gene lost 7 bases, with 10 bases spanning the gap. Looked up from germline, CDR1 is SGHRS and CDR2 is YFSETQ. This CDR3 reads CASSFGEPNSPLHF. In DNA, the CDR3 is TGCGCCAGCAGCTTCGGGGAGCCCAATTCACCCCTCCACTTT.

The table lists this clonotype with many counts. The CDR3 spells CASSRTGTGVEFF. CDR3 nucleotides: TGCGCCAGCAGCCGAACCGGGACAGGGGTGGAGTTCTTC. The chain is built from TRBV5-1 and TRBJ2-1; 10 nucleotides line up with TRBD1. After removal of 4 bases from V and 14 bases from J, the junction contained 9 bases not matched to a gene. The CDR3 spans 13 residues. The V gene's germline CDR1 is SGHRS and CDR2 YFSETQ.

The chain is built from TRBV3-1 and TRBJ1-6; 9 bases are a match to TRBD1. The J segment lost 10 bases and the V segment lost 1 base, leaving 5 bases of the junction unmatched. Germline V gene lookup returns CDR1 LGHDT and CDR2 YNNKEL (reference sequence). The CDR3 extends over 15 amino acids. CDR3 nucleotides: TGTGCCAGCAGCCAAGGGGGACAGGGTCGGTCACCCCTCCACTTT. It codes for CASSQGGQGRSPLHF.

Regarding this clonotype: This may be a read error, as it is one base from a much larger clone. The chain has TRBV5-1 and TRBJ1-5; the D gene is possibly TRBD1 (6 bases). V was cut by 4 bases and J by 5 bases, with 13 bases left in between. Germline CDR1 and CDR2: SGHRS and YFSETQ. This CDR3 contains 14 residues. CDR3 loop: CASSRTVGYQPQHF. CDR3 bases: TGCGCCAGCAGCCGGACAGTTGGCTATCAGCCCCAGCATTTT.

In regard to this clonotype: A much larger clone differs by one base, so this may be a read error. The DNA of the CDR3 is TGTGCCAGCAGTTTGAGGGCGATGGGGAACACTGAAGCTTTCTTT. It encodes CASSLRAMGNTEAFF. This chain connects TRBV28 to TRBJ1-1; D remains ambiguous. Germline loops: CDR1 MDHEN, CDR2 SYDVKM. Trimming shortened V by 3 bases and J by 1 base, and 12 bases separated the two germline ends. The CDR3 has 15 amino acids. Variable domain in full (rest from reference TRBV28 and TRBJ1-1): DVKVTQSSRYLVKRTGEKVFLECVQDMDHENMFWYRQDPGLGLRLIYFSYDVKMKEKGDIPEGYSVSREKKERFSLILESASTNQTSMYLCASSLRAMGNTEAFFGQGTRLTVV.

This clonotype has at least ten counts. The chain joins TRBV3-1 to TRBJ2-7; TRBD1 aligns across 7 bases. The germline V gene encodes CDR1 LGHDT and CDR2 YNNKEL (reference sequence). The CDR3 runs 13 residues. V lost 5 bases and J lost 3; bases outside the gene matches: 4. The CDR3 sequence: CASSATGSYEQYF. Here the CDR3 DNA reads TGTGCCAGCAGCGCGACAGGGAGCTACGAGCAGTACTTC.

This clonotype was seen only a few times. The genes are TRBV5-1 and TRBJ1-2; D gene unclear. V shed 1 base and J shed 1 base, with 5 bases lying between them. The CDR3 consists of 13 residues. Germline values: CDR1 SGHRS, CDR2 YFSETQ. The chain's CDR3 is CASSLLDNYGYTF. CDR3 coding DNA: TGCGCCAGCAGCTTGTTGGATAACTATGGCTACACCTTC.

This clonotype was recorded a few times. The chain recombines TRBV6-5 with TRBJ2-3; 8 bases map to TRBD2. This CDR3 is 15 amino acids long. Germline CDR1 MNHEY, CDR2 SVGAGI. V was pared by 0 bases and J by 3 bases, with 2 bases of the junction left unmatched. The CDR3 DNA reads TGTGCCAGCAGTTACTCCAAGCGGGGGACAGATACGCAGTATTTT. It is translated as CASSYSKRGTDTQYF.

This clonotype was counted between two and nine times. The gene calls are TRBV2 and TRBJ1-1; a possible D gene is TRBD1 (5 bases). The CDR3 spans 14 residues. Germline V gives CDR1 SNHLY, CDR2 FYNNEI. V dropped 2 bases and J dropped 8 bases, with 15 bases sitting between them. The DNA for the CDR3 is TGTGCCAGCAGTGAACAGGGAACCCTAACCGAAGCTTTCTTT. Its protein is CASSEQGTLTEAFF.

The genes are TRBV29-1 and TRBJ1-2; a possible D gene is TRBD1 (5 bases). Germline V gene sequence: CDR1 SQVTM, CDR2 ANQGSEA. CDR3 length equals 14 residues. V was shortened by 7 bases and J by 1 base, with 16 bases between the two germline ends. The chain's CDR3 is CSAVQGVGNYGYTF. CDR3 sequence (DNA): TGCAGCGCCGTGCAGGGTGTCGGTAACTATGGCTACACCTTC. Supplemented by reference TRBV29-1 and TRBJ1-2, the full variable domain reads SAVISQKPSRDICQRGTSLTIQCQVDSQVTMMFWYRQQPGQSLTLIATANQGSEATYESGFVIDKFPISRPNLTFSTLTVSNMSPEDSSIYLCSAVQGVGNYGYTFGSGTRLTVV.

V gene TRBV29-1 combines with J gene TRBJ1-2; D is unresolved. Germline CDR1 is SQVTM and CDR2 is ANQGSEA. With 4 bases removed from V and 6 bases from J, the gap between germline ends came to 9 bases. The length of the CDR3 is 11 residues. This CDR3 reads CSVVEGDGYTF. CDR3 bases: TGCAGCGTTGTGGAGGGCGATGGCTACACCTTC.

The table lists this clonotype with many counts. V usage is TRBV7-9 and J usage is TRBJ2-7; TRBD2 is a possible D gene (6 bases). The CDR3 extends over 14 amino acids. The germline V gene encodes CDR1 SEHNR and CDR2 FQNEAQ (reference sequence). Trimming cost V 1 base and J 4 bases, with 11 bases left between them. The CDR3 nucleotides read TGTGCCAGCAGCTTAGTTGGCGGGGAGTACGAGCAGTACTTC. This codes for CASSLVGGEYEQYF. The full variable domain, completed using reference TRBV7-9 and TRBJ2-7, is DTGVSQNPRHKITKRGQNVTFRCDPISEHNRLYWYRQTLGQGPEFLTYFQNEAQLEKSRLLSDRFSAERPKGSFSTLEIQRTEQGDSAMYLCASSLVGGEYEQYFGPGTRLTVT.

This clonotype was seen at least ten times. The gene calls are TRBV29-1 and TRBJ2-3, with D possibly matching TRBD2 (6 bases). CDR3 length: 12 amino acids. The ends were cut back, 6 bases at V and 3 bases at J, with 10 bases in the middle. In germline, CDR1 is SQVTM, CDR2 ANQGSEA. The CDR3 bases are TGCAGCGTGGGAGGAGGGACAGATACGCAGTATTTT. Translation gives CSVGGGTDTQYF.

This clonotype was detected many times. CDR3 residues: CASSYGVLVEQYF. The DNA for the CDR3 is TGTGCCAGCAGCTACGGAGTTCTGGTCGAGCAGTACTTC. The V gene is TRBV7-9, the J gene TRBJ2-7; no definite D call. Germline V gene data show CDR1 as SEHNR and CDR2 as FQNEAQ (reference sequence). The CDR3 covers 13 residues. Trimming pared 4 bases from V and 6 bases from J, leaving 13 bases between.

This clonotype was seen many times. The chain carries TRBV18 and TRBJ2-1; D could derive from TRBD1 or TRBD2 (5 bases each). V was trimmed by 0 bases and J by 5 bases, leaving 11 bases between them. The CDR3 is 15 residues long. Germline V gene sequence: CDR1 KGHSH, CDR2 LQKENI. This CDR3 is CASSPPQVGDNEQFF. CDR3 DNA: TGTGCCAGCTCACCACCACAGGTCGGGGACAATGAGCAGTTCTTC.

Only a few counts were recorded for this clonotype. The CDR3 loop is CASSYMAFGNTIYF. The CDR3 region has the DNA TGTGCCAGCAGTTACATGGCCTTCGGAAACACCATATATTTT. V is TRBV6-5 and J is TRBJ1-3; D ambiguous. CDR1 is MNHEY, CDR2 SVGAGI, per germline. The CDR3 consists of 14 residues. Deletions cut 2 bases from V and 4 bases from J, with 9 bases between.

The chain uses TRBV11-3 and TRBJ1-4; D might be TRBD1 (5 bases). CDR3 size: 14 residues. The germline CDR1 and CDR2 sequences are SGHNT and YENEEA. Trimming left V 4 bases short and J 4 bases short, with 10 bases between. The CDR3 spells CASSSGTDNEKLFF. The DNA of the CDR3 is TGTGCCAGCAGCTCCGGGACGGATAATGAAAAACTGTTTTTT.

The chain links TRBV20-1 to TRBJ1-2; 7 bases are shared with TRBD1. Per germline, CDR1 DFQATT and CDR2 SNEGSKA (reference sequence). Trimming at V came to 6 bases and at J to 2 bases, leaving 3 bases not matched to a gene. The length of the CDR3 is 12 residues. CDR3 nucleotide sequence: TGCAGTGCCAAGACAGGGAACTATGGCTACACCTTC. This sequence encodes CSAKTGNYGYTF.